The rows below give T cell receptor beta chains drawn from one sample of a study of graft-versus-host responses after intestinal transplantation. Only in-frame clones appear in the TCRdb table, and some are missing; sequencing was by immunoSEQ multiplex PCR. Of 45,000 to 65,000 clones listed, 90% to 95% are singletons. These receptors are not linked to any known antigen. Sequencing was performed on unstimulated CD4+ T cells sorted from spleen or lymph node cells, taken before transplant. These receptors originate from a human donor who was the organ donor for an intestinal transplant. Each CDR3 is given with its conserved first and last residue. Fields, in order: clone size, CDR3 length, J gene, D gene, V gene, CDR3 DNA, CDR3 protein. D genes are given only for firm matches. The listing skips clone size in some rows; elsewhere it reads once, few, many or a size class.

>.|14|TRBJ2-5|.|TRBV9
TGTGCCAGCAGCCCACGGACAGCACAAGAGACCCAGTACTTC
CASSPRTAQETQYF
>.|16|TRBJ2-1|.|TRBV4-1
TGCGCCAGCAGCCAAGATCAAAGGGGGGCCTACAATGAGCAGTTCTTC
CASSQDQRGAYNEQFF
>.|13|TRBJ1-2|TRBD1|TRBV6-6
TGTGCCAGCACCGACCGGGACAGGGATGGCTACACCTTC
CASTDRDRDGYTF
>.|17|TRBJ2-1|TRBD2|TRBV4-1
TGCGCCAGCAGCCAACCGCGGACTAGCGGGGGATACAATGAGCAGTTCTTC
CASSQPRTSGGYNEQFF
>.|19|TRBJ2-2|TRBD1|TRBV5-6
TGTGCCAGCAGCTTGGTCATACAGGGGGAGTCTCCGAGGACCGGGGAGCTGTTTTTT
CASSLVIQGESPRTGELFF
>.|17|TRBJ2-5|TRBD1|TRBV5-1
TGCGCCAGCAGCAAGGGACAGGGAGGGGTGTACCAAGAGACCCAGTACTTC
CASSKGQGGVYQETQYF
>.|15|TRBJ2-7|TRBD2|TRBV15
TGTGCCACCAGCAGTTCCGGGACTAGGGACTACGAGCAGTACTTC
CATSSSGTRDYEQYF
>.|14|TRBJ2-1|.|TRBV7-2
TGTGCCAGCAGCTTGTGGAGGGGCACGGATGAGCAGTTCTTC
CASSLWRGTDEQFF
>.|16|TRBJ2-5|.|TRBV5-1
TGCGCCAGCAGCACAAATCCGGGACGGACGCAAGAGACCCAGTACTTC
CASSTNPGRTQETQYF
>.|13|TRBJ1-1|.|TRBV7-3
TGTGCCAGCAGCTTCCGACGGAACACTGAAGCTTTCTTT
CASSFRRNTEAFF
>.|15|TRBJ2-5|.|TRBV14
TGTGCCAGCAGCCAAGGTCTGGGGGTGGGAAAGACCCAGTACTTC
CASSQGLGVGKTQYF
>.|14|TRBJ2-2|.|TRBV5-1
TGCGCCAGCAGCTTGGGCAGGGAAACCGGGGAGCTGTTTTTT
CASSLGRETGELFF
>.|15|TRBJ2-3|.|TRBV7-2
TGTGCCAGCAGCCCTAGGGCCGGGGGCGAAGATACGCAGTATTTT
CASSPRAGGEDTQYF
>.|17|TRBJ2-7|TRBD2|TRBV13
TGTGCCAGCATCATACCCCACATAGCGGGGGCCTCCTACGAGCAGTACTTC
CASIIPHIAGASYEQYF
>.|17|TRBJ2-2|TRBD1|TRBV4-1
TGCGCCAGCAGCCAAGCGGGACAGGGGGCGAGCACCGGGGAGCTGTTTTTT
CASSQAGQGASTGELFF
>.|13|TRBJ1-2|TRBD1|TRBV6-4
TGTGCCAGCAGTCCGGGACAGGGATTTGGCTACACCTTC
CASSPGQGFGYTF
>.|15|TRBJ2-1|.|TRBV9
TGTGCCAGCAGCCCCCGAGACGAGAGGTCTAGTGAGCAGTTCTTC
CASSPRDERSSEQFF
>.|11|TRBJ2-5|.|TRBV9
TGTGCCAGCAGCGTAGCAAAGACCCAGTACTTC
CASSVAKTQYF
>.|18|TRBJ2-3|TRBD1|TRBV5-6
TGTGCCAGCAGCCCCGGGACAGGGGGGTCCTATATCACAGATACGCAGTATTTT
CASSPGTGGSYITDTQYF
>.|14|TRBJ2-1|TRBD1|TRBV10-3
TGTGCCATCACCAGGGACAGATTATACAATGAGCAGTTCTTC
CAITRDRLYNEQFF
>.|14|TRBJ1-5|.|TRBV4-1
TGCGCCAGCAGCCGAGCGGTTAGCAATCAGCCCCAGCATTTT
CASSRAVSNQPQHF
>.|13|TRBJ1-2|.|TRBV9
TGTGCCAGCAGCGTAGGGGGCGGCTATGGCTACACCTTC
CASSVGGGYGYTF
>.|15|TRBJ2-5|.|TRBV5-4
TGTGCCAGCAGCTTGAGTATGGGTCGACAAGAGACCCAGTACTTC
CASSLSMGRQETQYF
>.|14|TRBJ2-7|.|TRBV18
TGTGCCAGCTCACCGTGGCAGGGGCTTTACGAGCAGTACTTC
CASSPWQGLYEQYF
>.|16|TRBJ2-3|TRBD2|TRBV5-1
TGCGCCAGCAGACCGAGGGGCGGGGGGGCTGGAGATACGCAGTATTTT
CASRPRGGGAGDTQYF
>.|15|TRBJ1-1|.|TRBV6-1
TGTGCCAGCAGTGAACAGGGTAGTGCCAACAGGGTAGCTTTCTTT
CASSEQGSANRVAFF
>once|13|TRBJ2-7|.|TRBV6-6
TGTGCCAGCAGGCGGGACGGACGTACAAAGCAGTACTTC
CASRRDGRTKQYF
>once|16|TRBJ2-3|TRBD2|TRBV5-4
TGTGCCAGCAAAGTGCGGTCGGGCGGGGGTCAAGATACGCAGTATTTT
CASKVRSGGGQDTQYF
>.|13|TRBJ2-7|.|TRBV25-1
TGTGCCAGCAGTGTTTCAGTCTCCTACGAGCAGTACTTC
CASSVSVSYEQYF
>.|13|TRBJ2-5|.|TRBV5-1
TGCGCCAGCAGCTATAGCGGACAAGAGACCCAGTACTTC
CASSYSGQETQYF
>.|17|TRBJ2-2|TRBD2|TRBV7-8
TGTGCCAGCAGCTTAATCTACCAAGCGGGGGCCACCGGGGAGCTGTTTTTT
CASSLIYQAGATGELFF
>.|14|TRBJ1-3|.|TRBV6-5
TGTGCCACCTTTCGCAGCGGAGCAGGAAACACCATATATTTT
CATFRSGAGNTIYF
>.|15|TRBJ2-7|TRBD1|TRBV5-1
TGCGCCAGCAGCTTTGGAGGGACAGGGACCTACGAGCAGTACTTC
CASSFGGTGTYEQYF
>.|15|TRBJ1-1|TRBD1|TRBV4-3
TGCGCCAGCAGCCAAGCCCCGGGACAGGGGAGGGAAGCTTTCTTT
CASSQAPGQGREAFF
>.|16|TRBJ2-7|.|TRBV5-1
TGCGCCAGCACCCCCTTTGAGGGGGGATCATCCTACGAGCAGTACTTC
CASTPFEGGSSYEQYF
>.|19|TRBJ2-3|TRBD1|TRBV9
TGTGCCAGCAGCGTAGAAGATGGAGCCGGGACAGGGCTAACAGATACGCAGTATTTT
CASSVEDGAGTGLTDTQYF
>.|15|TRBJ2-3|.|TRBV11-2
TGTGCCAGCAGCTTAGTATTAGGGGGGGCAGATACGCAGTATTTT
CASSLVLGGADTQYF
>.|14|TRBJ2-3|.|TRBV5-4
TGTGCCAGCAGCCTTTCTTTTGGGGAGATAACGCAGTATTTT
CASSLSFGEITQYF
>.|19|TRBJ2-2|TRBD2|TRBV6-4
TGTGCCAGCATCCCCCCGCAGGCTAGCGGGGGCCTGAACACCGGGGAGCTGTTTTTT
CASIPPQASGGLNTGELFF
>.|16|TRBJ2-1|.|TRBV7-9
TGTGCCAGCAGCTTAGTTCGGGGCTCAACCTACAATGAGCAGTTCTTC
CASSLVRGSTYNEQFF
>.|15|TRBJ2-1|.|TRBV11-1
TGTGCCAGCAGCTTAGCGGGGGGCCCCTACAATGAGCAGTTCTTC
CASSLAGGPYNEQFF
>.|17|TRBJ1-3|.|TRBV18
TGTGCCAGCTCACCACTTCCTCACAGGAGCTCTGGAAACACCATATATTTT
CASSPLPHRSSGNTIYF
>.|17|TRBJ2-1|TRBD2|TRBV7-2
TGTGCCAGCAGCTCCTTCAAGACTAGCGGGGGGGTAAATGAGCAGTTCTTC
CASSSFKTSGGVNEQFF
>few|13|TRBJ2-3|.|TRBV6-5
TGTGCCAGCAGTTACGGGGGCACAGATACGCAGTATTTT
CASSYGGTDTQYF
>.|14|TRBJ2-3|.|TRBV5-5
TGTGCCAGCAGCTTGGCTAGCGGCACAGATACGCAGTATTTT
CASSLASGTDTQYF
>.|14|TRBJ1-4|TRBD1|TRBV19
TGTGCCAGTAGTCCCCGACAGGGGCGGGAAAAACTGTTTTTT
CASSPRQGREKLFF
>few|13|TRBJ1-4|TRBD1|TRBV18
TGTGCCAGCTCACGACAGGGGGCTGAAAAACTGTTTTTT
CASSRQGAEKLFF
>.|14|TRBJ2-5|.|TRBV5-1
TGCGCCAGCAGCTTGGGACAGTACGAAGAGACCCAGTACTTC
CASSLGQYEETQYF
>.|15|TRBJ1-4|.|TRBV7-6
TGTGCCAGCAGCTTTAGACAGGTTGGAGGTGAAAAACTGTTTTTT
CASSFRQVGGEKLFF
>.|14|TRBJ1-3|.|TRBV12-5
TGTGCTAGTGGCACGGACGGAGGTAGAAACACCATATATTTT
CASGTDGGRNTIYF
>.|14|TRBJ1-4|.|TRBV4-3
TGCGCCAGCACCAACATTGGGGTGGGGGAAAAACTGTTTTTT
CASTNIGVGEKLFF
>.|15|TRBJ2-7|.|TRBV4-3
TGCGCCAGCAGCCAAGATCCGACAGTTACCTACGAGCAGTACTTC
CASSQDPTVTYEQYF
>.|16|TRBJ2-2|TRBD1|TRBV7-8
TGTGCCAGCAGCTTAAGGGACAGCTCCCTTTCCGGGGAGCTGTTTTTT
CASSLRDSSLSGELFF
>.|13|TRBJ1-5|.|TRBV4-3
TGCGCCAGCAGCCAAGATAGACAGCAGCCCCAGCATTTT
CASSQDRQQPQHF
>.|15|TRBJ2-7|TRBD2|TRBV6-5
TGTGCCAGCAGTTATAGCGGGGCTTCCTCCTACGAGCAGTACTTC
CASSYSGASSYEQYF